These T cell receptor beta chains were read from a single sample in a study of OX40 agonist ivuxolimab in advanced cancers. The data were produced by immunoSEQ multiplex PCR, yet TCRdb's version contains in-frame clones alone and is incomplete. The data contain about 79,000 clones, 94% of them singletons. This specimen was CD4+ or CD8+ T cells sorted from blood, taken in a trial of the OX40 agonist ivuxolimab. The source of these receptors is an adult with an advanced solid tumor such as melanoma, head and neck, liver or kidney cancer. CDR3s include the opening cysteine and the closing phenylalanine or tryptophan. Each record gives: CDR3 protein, CDR3 DNA, J gene, clone size, V gene, CDR3 length, D gene. A D gene is named only where the DNA matches it firmly. Clone size is shown for a subset of rows, as once, few, many or a class of expanded clone.

CDR3: CASSLASGGDYNEQFF; DNA: TGTGCCAGCAGCTTGGCTAGCGGGGGAGATTACAATGAGCAGTTCTTC; J: TRBJ2-1; size: -; V: TRBV5-4; length: 16; D: TRBD2
CDR3: CASSGAGGKGYDEQYF; DNA: TGTGCCAGCAGCGGGGCAGGGGGAAAGGGGTATGACGAGCAGTACTTC; J: TRBJ2-7; size: -; V: TRBV9; length: 16; D: TRBD1
CDR3: CASSFWSEGADTQYF; DNA: TGCGCCAGCAGCTTCTGGAGCGAGGGGGCAGATACGCAGTATTTT; J: TRBJ2-3; size: -; V: TRBV5-1; length: 15; D: -
CDR3: CASTRTTRTGELFF; DNA: TGTGCCAGCACCCGGACGACTAGGACCGGGGAGCTGTTTTTT; J: TRBJ2-2; size: -; V: TRBV21-1; length: 14; D: -
CDR3: CASSRDRGGLQETQYF; DNA: TGTGCCAGCAGCAGAGACAGGGGGGGGTTACAAGAGACCCAGTACTTC; J: TRBJ2-5; size: -; V: TRBV21-1; length: 16; D: -
CDR3: CASRRGTEAFF; DNA: TGTGCCAGCAGGAGGGGGACTGAAGCTTTCTTT; J: TRBJ1-1; size: -; V: TRBV6-8; length: 11; D: -
CDR3: CASSFRSPELETQYF; DNA: TGTGCCAGCAGCTTTCGGTCACCTGAGTTGGAGACCCAGTACTTC; J: TRBJ2-5; size: -; V: TRBV7-9; length: 15; D: -
CDR3: CASSLGTAYGYTF; DNA: TGTGCCAGCAGTTTGGGGACAGCCTATGGCTACACCTTC; J: TRBJ1-2; size: -; V: TRBV27; length: 13; D: TRBD1
CDR3: CASSSSWKGYEQYF; DNA: TGTGCCAGCAGTTCCTCTTGGAAGGGTTACGAGCAGTACTTC; J: TRBJ2-7; size: -; V: TRBV28; length: 14; D: -
CDR3: CAWSPNSLFYEQYF; DNA: TGTGCCTGGAGTCCCAACAGCCTGTTCTACGAGCAGTACTTC; J: TRBJ2-7; size: -; V: TRBV30; length: 14; D: -
CDR3: CASSQGPGQLISNYGYTF; DNA: TGTGCCAGCAGCCAAGGCCCGGGACAGCTAATTTCTAACTATGGCTACACCTTC; J: TRBJ1-2; size: -; V: TRBV4-2; length: 18; D: TRBD1
CDR3: CASSETTGLAGGQNTGELFF; DNA: TGCGCCAGCAGTGAGACCACGGGACTAGCGGGGGGGCAGAACACCGGGGAGCTGTTTTTT; J: TRBJ2-2; size: -; V: TRBV10-1; length: 20; D: TRBD2
CDR3: CASSPLSGSYEQYF; DNA: TGTGCCAGCAGCCCATTGAGCGGCTCCTACGAGCAGTACTTC; J: TRBJ2-7; size: -; V: TRBV5-5; length: 14; D: -
CDR3: CAWSVGGSSYNSPLHF; DNA: TGTGCCTGGAGTGTTGGTGGGAGCTCCTATAATTCACCCCTCCACTTT; J: TRBJ1-6; size: -; V: TRBV30; length: 16; D: -
CDR3: CASGGIDYEQYF; DNA: TGTGCCAGCGGGGGGATAGACTACGAGCAGTACTTC; J: TRBJ2-7; size: -; V: TRBV7-6; length: 12; D: -
CDR3: CAWKEGYGYTF; DNA: TGTGCCTGGAAAGAGGGGTATGGCTACACCTTC; J: TRBJ1-2; size: -; V: TRBV30; length: 11; D: -
CDR3: CASSMGVSSEYNGELFF; DNA: TGTGCCTCTTCAATGGGGGTATCAAGCGAGTACAACGGGGAGCTGTTTTTT; J: TRBJ2-2; size: -; V: TRBV5-6; length: 17; D: -
CDR3: CASSFRGIGWGNTIYF; DNA: TGTGCCAGCAGTTTCAGGGGTATAGGTTGGGGAAACACCATATATTTT; J: TRBJ1-3; size: -; V: TRBV28; length: 16; D: -
CDR3: CASSPGGGMYEQYF; DNA: TGTGCCAGCAGCCCTGGGGGCGGGATGTACGAGCAGTACTTC; J: TRBJ2-7; size: -; V: TRBV28; length: 14; D: -
CDR3: CASTMTENTEAFF; DNA: TGTGCCAGCACTATGACGGAGAACACTGAAGCTTTCTTT; J: TRBJ1-1; size: -; V: TRBV6-1; length: 13; D: -
CDR3: CASSRTGDNEQFF; DNA: TGTGCCAGCAGCAGGACAGGGGACAATGAGCAGTTCTTC; J: TRBJ2-1; size: -; V: TRBV11-1; length: 13; D: TRBD1
CDR3: CAVRGAGNTIYF; DNA: TGTGCCGTCCGGGGGGCTGGAAACACCATATATTTT; J: TRBJ1-3; size: -; V: TRBV2; length: 12; D: -
CDR3: CASSLSGRANNEQFF; DNA: TGTGCCAGCAGCCTAAGCGGGAGGGCCAACAATGAGCAGTTCTTC; J: TRBJ2-1; size: -; V: TRBV5-4; length: 15; D: TRBD2
CDR3: CATGKGVSNQPQHF; DNA: TGTGCCACGGGGAAAGGGGTTAGCAATCAGCCCCAGCATTTT; J: TRBJ1-5; size: -; V: TRBV19; length: 14; D: -
CDR3: CASRLAGGHNEQFF; DNA: TGTGCCAGCCGGCTAGCGGGAGGCCACAATGAGCAGTTCTTC; J: TRBJ2-1; size: -; V: TRBV19; length: 14; D: TRBD2
CDR3: CASREQGNTEAFF; DNA: TGCGCCAGCCGCGAGCAGGGAAACACTGAAGCTTTCTTT; J: TRBJ1-1; size: -; V: TRBV5-1; length: 13; D: -
CDR3: CASSRQGTYNEQFF; DNA: TGTGCCAGCAGCCGACAGGGGACCTACAATGAGCAGTTCTTC; J: TRBJ2-1; size: -; V: TRBV5-5; length: 14; D: TRBD1
CDR3: CASSEWAPSGTGELFF; DNA: TGTGCCAGCAGTGAATGGGCACCCTCTGGCACCGGGGAGCTGTTTTTT; J: TRBJ2-2; size: -; V: TRBV6-1; length: 16; D: -
CDR3: CASSTRGEGDQPQHF; DNA: TGTGCCAGCAGCACACGGGGGGAGGGGGATCAGCCCCAGCATTTT; J: TRBJ1-5; size: -; V: TRBV5-4; length: 15; D: -
CDR3: CASSVGGARNYGYTF; DNA: TGTGCCAGCAGCGTAGGGGGAGCCCGAAACTATGGCTACACCTTC; J: TRBJ1-2; size: -; V: TRBV9; length: 15; D: -
CDR3: CASSFTRNTEAFF; DNA: TGTGCCAGCAGCTTTACCAGGAACACTGAAGCTTTCTTT; J: TRBJ1-1; size: once; V: TRBV12-1; length: 13; D: -
CDR3: CASSLQEAGANVLTF; DNA: TGTGCCAGCAGTCTCCAGGAAGCGGGGGCCAACGTCCTGACTTTC; J: TRBJ2-6; size: -; V: TRBV28; length: 15; D: -
CDR3: CASRPTGGTSQPQHF; DNA: TGTGCCAGCAGACCCACAGGGGGCACGAGTCAGCCCCAGCATTTT; J: TRBJ1-5; size: -; V: TRBV6-5; length: 15; D: TRBD1
CDR3: CASSPLWTGTGTNEQFF; DNA: TGTGCCAGCAGCCCTCTGTGGACCGGGACAGGGACCAATGAGCAGTTCTTC; J: TRBJ2-1; size: -; V: TRBV9; length: 17; D: TRBD1
CDR3: CASSLTTNLAVNEQFF; DNA: TGTGCCAGCAGCTTAACTACTAACCTAGCGGTCAATGAGCAGTTCTTC; J: TRBJ2-1; size: -; V: TRBV7-8; length: 16; D: TRBD2
CDR3: CASSYRGYNEQFF; DNA: TGTGCCAGCAGTTACAGGGGTTACAATGAGCAGTTCTTC; J: TRBJ2-1; size: -; V: TRBV28; length: 13; D: TRBD1
CDR3: CASSPPQGNEQFF; DNA: TGTGCCAGCAGCCCGCCCCAGGGGAATGAGCAGTTCTTC; J: TRBJ2-1; size: -; V: TRBV7-5; length: 13; D: -
CDR3: CASREGGRTDTQYF; DNA: TGTGCCAGCAGAGAGGGCGGGAGAACAGATACGCAGTATTTT; J: TRBJ2-3; size: -; V: TRBV6-6; length: 14; D: TRBD2
CDR3: CASSIFVGGAYEQYF; DNA: TGTGCCAGTAGTATTTTTGTGGGAGGGGCCTACGAGCAGTACTTC; J: TRBJ2-7; size: -; V: TRBV19; length: 15; D: TRBD2
CDR3: CASSRDGRVPSYEQYF; DNA: TGTGCCAGCAGCCGAGACGGGCGGGTCCCTTCCTACGAGCAGTACTTC; J: TRBJ2-7; size: few; V: TRBV7-2; length: 16; D: -
CDR3: CATSRDYTSGGLNTGELFF; DNA: TGTGCCACCAGCAGAGATTATACTAGCGGGGGACTAAACACCGGGGAGCTGTTTTTT; J: TRBJ2-2; size: -; V: TRBV15; length: 19; D: TRBD2
CDR3: CASSQDTLDTAGAVNTQYF; DNA: TGCGCCAGCAGCCAAGACACCCTCGATACCGCGGGAGCGGTGAATACGCAGTATTTT; J: TRBJ2-3; size: -; V: TRBV4-1; length: 19; D: TRBD2
CDR3: CASSLGWGSILPYEQYF; DNA: TGTGCCAGCAGCTTAGGTTGGGGCAGTATACTCCCCTACGAGCAGTACTTC; J: TRBJ2-7; size: -; V: TRBV11-2; length: 17; D: -
CDR3: CASSSGFPGELFF; DNA: TGTGCCAGCAGCTCCGGCTTCCCCGGGGAGCTGTTTTTT; J: TRBJ2-2; size: -; V: TRBV9; length: 13; D: -
CDR3: CASSLTVLGNTEAFF; DNA: TGTGCCAGCAGTCTGACAGTCCTGGGGAACACTGAAGCTTTCTTT; J: TRBJ1-1; size: -; V: TRBV27; length: 15; D: -
CDR3: CASSDVGGQYNEQFF; DNA: TGTGCCAGCAGTGACGTGGGGGGGCAATACAATGAGCAGTTCTTC; J: TRBJ2-1; size: -; V: TRBV6-4; length: 15; D: -
CDR3: CSVELLGKGGYTF; DNA: TGCAGCGTTGAATTATTGGGGAAGGGAGGCTACACCTTC; J: TRBJ1-2; size: -; V: TRBV29-1; length: 13; D: -
CDR3: CASSPLLAGALDTQYF; DNA: TGTGCCAGCAGCCCCCTACTAGCGGGGGCCTTGGATACGCAGTATTTT; J: TRBJ2-3; size: -; V: TRBV5-6; length: 16; D: TRBD2
CDR3: CASSYPLSGELFF; DNA: TGTGCCAGCAGTTACCCCCTCTCCGGGGAGCTGTTTTTT; J: TRBJ2-2; size: once; V: TRBV6-5; length: 13; D: -